Each of the 23 T cell receptor beta chains below was sequenced from the same sample in a study of T cells in Graves' hyperthyroidism and ophthalmopathy. Template material for amplifying TCR beta CDR3 regions consisted of RNA transcripts. The primer set for the first-round RT-PCR of the TCR CDR3 was HTBI. TCRdb itself ran the multiplex PCR reads through MiXCR, one entry per CDR3 protein. In the table there are a few hundred thousand distinct CDR3 sequences, about a sixth of which are singletons. The sample was blood. The receptor source for this set is a young woman with Graves' hyperthyroidism.

The J gene is TRBJ1-5, the V gene TRBV30; no clear D gene. The CDR3 length is 17 residues. The V end was cut by 2 bases, the J end by 1 base, with 18 bases between. The germline CDR1 and CDR2 sequences are GTSNPN and SVGIG (reference sequence). The CDR3 here is CAWSKPVFGESNQPQHF. The CDR3 nucleotides are TGTGCCTGGAGTAAACCCGTGTTCGGGGAGAGCAATCAGCCCCAGCATTTT. The full variable domain, its missing parts supplied by reference TRBV30 and TRBJ1-5, is SQTIHQWPATLVQPVGSPLSLECTVEGTSNPNLYWYRQAAGRGLQLLFYSVGIGQISSEVPQNLSASRPQDRQFILSSKKLLLSDSGFYLCAWSKPVFGESNQPQHFGDGTRLSIL.

At least ten counts were recorded for this clonotype. The rearrangement uses TRBV7-2 and TRBJ1-1; D uncertain. This CDR3 is built from 15 residues. Trimming removed 5 bases at V and 8 bases at J, with 21 bases between. The germline V gene has CDR1 SGHTA and CDR2 FQGNSA. For the CDR3, the DNA is TGTGCCAGCAGCGAAGGCCTTTTGGTGCTACAAGAAGCTTTCTTT. Translated, it gives CASSEGLLVLQEAFF.

This clonotype was detected many times. The chain links TRBV7-9 to TRBJ2-3; D gene unclear. Trimming pared 4 bases from V and 2 bases from J, leaving 16 bases between. CDR1 and CDR2 from the germline V gene are SEHNR and FQNEAQ (reference sequence). The CDR3 loop spans 16 amino acids. This chain's CDR3 is CASSSTPADVTDTQYF. The CDR3 DNA sequence: TGTGCCAGCAGCTCAACCCCCGCAGATGTCACAGATACGCAGTATTTT. Drawing the rest from reference TRBV7-9 and TRBJ2-3, the complete variable domain is DTGVSQNPRHKITKRGQNVTFRCDPISEHNRLYWYRQTLGQGPEFLTYFQNEAQLEKSRLLSDRFSAERPKGSFSTLEIQRTEQGDSAMYLCASSSTPADVTDTQYFGPGTRLTVL.

The chain couples TRBV6-1 to TRBJ2-3; D is ambiguous. V gave up 3 bases and J gave up 2 bases, with 12 bases separating them. CDR3 length: 15 residues. Germline lookup yields CDR1 MNHNS and CDR2 SASEGT. Written as DNA, the CDR3 is TGTGCCAGCAGTGACTTTAGTAGGGCCACAGATACGCAGTATTTT. This translates into CASSDFSRATDTQYF.

This clonotype came up many times. The chain carries TRBV3-1 and TRBJ2-3, with D possibly matching TRBD2 (5 bases). Trimming cost V 2 bases and J 1 base, with 10 bases left between them. Germline values: CDR1 LGHDT, CDR2 YNNKEL (reference sequence). This CDR3 is 15 amino acids long. CDR3 amino acids: CASSQPGVGTDTQYF. CDR3 nucleotide sequence: TGTGCCAGCAGCCAACCCGGGGTGGGCACAGATACGCAGTATTTT.

This clonotype was found many times. The chain joins TRBV20-1 to TRBJ2-2; the match to TRBD2 covers 10 bases. This CDR3 comprises 14 residues. CDR1 DFQATT and CDR2 SNEGSKA come from the germline V gene (reference sequence). After removal of 4 bases from V and 3 bases from J, the junction contained 2 bases not matched to a gene. The CDR3 here is CSATGTSDTGELFF. The CDR3 DNA reads TGCAGTGCTACCGGGACTAGCGACACCGGGGAGCTGTTTTTT.

This clonotype occurred many times. The V and J genes are TRBV12-3 or TRBV12-4 and TRBJ2-1, with 7 nucleotides matching TRBD2. V dropped 8 bases and J dropped 5; count of bases not matched to a gene: 15. There are 16 residues in the CDR3. The CDR3 sequence: CASLPRAGAHHNEQFF. The CDR3 DNA sequence: TGTGCCAGCCTCCCGAGGGCGGGAGCCCACCACAATGAGCAGTTCTTC.

This clonotype was found a few times. J is TRBJ2-2 and V is TRBV11-2; D unclear. CDR1 is SGHAT, CDR2 FQNNGV, per germline. The CDR3 runs to 15 residues. Trimming took 5 bases from V and 3 from J, leaving 13 bases between them. The CDR3 coding sequence is TGTGCCAGCAGCCAAGGGCCCTGGTACACCGGGGAGCTGTTTTTT. This encodes CASSQGPWYTGELFF.

The sample holds many counts of this clonotype. V gene TRBV3-1 combines with J gene TRBJ1-1, with no clear D. This CDR3 spans 13 amino acids. V was pared by 2 bases and J by 8 bases, with 12 bases between. The germline V gene encodes CDR1 LGHDT and CDR2 YNNKEL (reference sequence). The CDR3 sequence: CASSQSDAPEAFF. The CDR3 nucleotides read TGTGCCAGCAGCCAATCCGATGCCCCCGAAGCTTTCTTT. Variable domain in full (rest from reference TRBV3-1 and TRBJ1-1): DTAVSQTPKYLVTQMGNDKSIKCEQNLGHDTMYWYKQDSKKFLKIMFSYNNKELIINETVPNRFSPKSPDKAHLNLHINSLELGDSAVYFCASSQSDAPEAFFGQGTRLTVV.

This clonotype appeared many times. The J gene is TRBJ1-1, the V gene TRBV7-2; D not resolved. The CDR3 consists of 15 residues. V lost 5 bases to trimming and J lost 1 base, with 14 bases between them. Germline CDR1 reads SGHTA; CDR2 reads FQGNSA. DNA of the CDR3: TGTGCCAGCAGCCCAAGGACTGCTCCGAACACTGAAGCTTTCTTT. Its protein is CASSPRTAPNTEAFF.

The chain joins TRBV7-2 to TRBJ2-3; TRBD2 matches at 9 bases. The CDR3 is 16 amino acids. V lost 2 bases to trimming and J lost 3 bases; unmatched junction nucleotides: 6. Germline CDR1 reads SGHTA; CDR2 reads FQGNSA. CDR3 nucleotides: TGTGCCAGCAGCTTAAATTCGGCGGGAGGGACAGATACGCAGTATTTT. As protein: CASSLNSAGGTDTQYF.

This clonotype has at least ten counts. This chain joins TRBV27 and TRBJ2-3, with D perhaps being TRBD1 or TRBD2 (5 bases each). CDR1 and CDR2 from the germline V gene are MNHEY and SMNVEV (reference sequence). V lost 0 bases and J 1 base, leaving 17 bases between the germline ends. The CDR3 is made up of 18 amino acids. CDR3 residues: CASSLSKLARGGTDTQYF. CDR3 coding DNA: TGTGCCAGCAGTTTATCGAAGCTAGCTCGAGGGGGCACAGATACGCAGTATTTT.

This chain links TRBV20-1 with TRBJ1-1; D remains unclear. The germline V and J ends were trimmed by 6 bases and 5 bases, with 19 bases remaining between them. CDR1 DFQATT and CDR2 SNEGSKA come from the germline V gene (reference sequence). The CDR3 covers 14 residues. CDR3 nucleotides: TGCAGTGCCCCGTCCGAGGCGGGGAGGACTGAAGCTTTCTTT. Residues: CSAPSEAGRTEAFF.

In its sample, this clonotype was seen a few times. The chain joins TRBV25-1 to TRBJ2-3; TRBD2 matches 11 bases. Germline CDR1 MGHDK, CDR2 SYGVNS. The J segment lost 6 bases and the V segment lost 11 bases, leaving 7 bases of the junction unmatched. This CDR3 region has 13 residues. The CDR3 bases are TGTGCCTCGCGTAGCGGGAGGGCGGATACGCAGTATTTT. This codes for CASRSGRADTQYF.

Turning to this clonotype: At one of its ends the junction is not consistent with the germline gene, which may arise from a read error. V is TRBV7-7 and J is TRBJ2-5; D unclear. Germline V gene sequence: CDR1 SSHAT, CDR2 FNYEAQ (reference sequence). The CDR3 is 13 amino acids. CDR3 sequence: CASSLQNQETQYF. The DNA for the CDR3 is TGTGCTAGCAGCTTACAAAACCAAGAGACCCAGTACTTC.

CDR3 in DNA: TGCAGTGCTCCTACCGGGGGCACCGGGGAGCTGTTTTTT. It translates to CSAPTGGTGELFF. The V gene is TRBV20-1, the J gene TRBJ2-2; possibly TRBD2 for D (6 bases). CDR1 is DFQATT and CDR2 is SNEGSKA in the germline V gene (reference sequence). The germline V and J ends were trimmed by 5 bases and 4 bases, with 11 bases remaining between them. The CDR3 runs 13 residues.

This chain connects TRBV10-3 to TRBJ2-3, with D perhaps TRBD2 (5 bases). Germline V gene sequence: CDR1 ENHRY, CDR2 SYGVKD. CDR3 length equals 11 residues. V was cut by 10 bases and J by 8 bases, with 13 bases left in between. The CDR3 nucleotides read TGTGCCACCCTCCGGCTAGCTACGCAGTATTTT. Protein product: CATLRLATQYF.

This clonotype was counted between two and nine times. This rearrangement joins TRBV4-1 to TRBJ2-7; maybe TRBD2 (7 bases). CDR3 length equals 15 residues. Per the germline V gene, CDR1 is MGHRA and CDR2 is YSYEKL. The V gene lost 0 bases and the J gene lost 6 bases, with 15 bases spanning the gap. CDR3 in amino acids: CASSQDGGGRIEQYF. The CDR3 bases are TGCGCCAGCAGCCAAGATGGGGGGGGGCGAATCGAGCAGTACTTC.

The gene calls are TRBV9 and TRBJ1-6; D not certain. Germline V gene lookup returns CDR1 SGDLS and CDR2 YYNGEE. The ends were cut back, 3 bases at V and 4 bases at J, with 11 bases in the middle. CDR3 length: 15 amino acids. CDR3 residues: CASSAMSAYNSPLHF. In DNA, the CDR3 is TGTGCCAGCAGCGCTATGTCCGCTTATAATTCACCCCTCCACTTT.

The V and J genes are TRBV7-8 and TRBJ2-1; D is uncertain. V lost 2 bases and J 4 bases, leaving 6 bases between the germline ends. Per germline, CDR1 SGHVS and CDR2 FQNEAQ. The CDR3 totals 13 residues. CDR3 residues: CASSLNWYNEQFF. CDR3 DNA: TGTGCCAGCAGCTTAAACTGGTACAATGAGCAGTTCTTC.

This clonotype was seen at least ten times. This chain uses TRBV12-3 or TRBV12-4 with TRBJ2-7; possibly TRBD2 for D (6 bases). The germline V and J ends were trimmed by 5 bases and 2 bases, with 10 bases remaining between them. The CDR3 is made up of 13 amino acids. The CDR3 DNA sequence: TGTGCCAGCAGTCGGGACTTGGCCTACGAGCAGTACTTC. As protein: CASSRDLAYEQYF.

There are many counts of this clonotype. The V and J genes are TRBV20-1 and TRBJ2-7, with D hard to call. This CDR3 has 13 amino acids. V was cut by 0 bases and J by 7 bases, with 13 bases left in between. The germline V gene encodes CDR1 DFQATT and CDR2 SNEGSKA (reference sequence). DNA of the CDR3: TGCAGTGCTAGAGATCGGCTGCACTGGGAGCAGTACTTC. Its protein is CSARDRLHWEQYF.

Regarding this clonotype: A single base separates this from a much larger clone, so it may be a read error. The chain is built from TRBV7-2 and TRBJ2-7; 7 bases match TRBD1. Germline CDR1 SGHTA, CDR2 FQGNSA. Trimming took 5 bases from V and 4 from J; bases not matched to a gene: 17. The CDR3 covers 17 residues. CDR3 in DNA: TGTGCCAGCAGCCCGGACGGGACAGAGGGCACGGCATACGAGCAGTACTTC. It codes for CASSPDGTEGTAYEQYF.